The source of this T cell receptor beta chain is a study of cytomegalovirus exposure and HLA in healthy donors. Overall study findings and caveats: Listed as cytomegalovirus-associated were over 150 TCR beta chains. Reports described diagnosis of cytomegalovirus status by the classifier as highly specific and sensitive.

In regard to this clone: Its antigen remains unknown.

CDR3 length: 12 residues. Germline V gene data show CDR1 as SGHAT and CDR2 as FQNNGV. V was shortened by 2 bases and J by 11 bases, with 10 bases between the two germline ends. A multiplex PCR was run with 60 Vbeta primers and 13 Jbeta primers. The repertoire was sequenced with immunoSEQ multiplex PCR; TCRdb's copy has only in-frame clones and lacks some. The table records approximately 100,000 clones, approximately 81% of them present only once. The V call is TRBV11-2, the J call TRBJ2-1, with TRBD2 as a possible D gene (5 bases). The source material was PBMCs. The receptor was isolated from a man in his forties or fifties in good health and CMV-seropositive. Here the CDR3 reads CASSLRSGKQFF. CDR3 nucleotide sequence: TGTGCCAGCAGCTTAAGATCGGGAAAGCAGTTCTTC.